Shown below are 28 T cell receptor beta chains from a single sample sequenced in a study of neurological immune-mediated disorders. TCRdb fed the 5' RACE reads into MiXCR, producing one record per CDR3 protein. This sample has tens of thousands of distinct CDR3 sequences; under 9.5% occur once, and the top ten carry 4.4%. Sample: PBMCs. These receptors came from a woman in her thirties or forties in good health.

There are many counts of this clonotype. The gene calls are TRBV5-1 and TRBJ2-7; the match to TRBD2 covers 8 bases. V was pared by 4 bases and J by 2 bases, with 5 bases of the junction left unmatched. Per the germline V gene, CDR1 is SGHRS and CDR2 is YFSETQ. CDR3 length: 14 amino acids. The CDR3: CASSLTSGPYEQYF. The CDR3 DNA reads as TGCGCCAGCAGCCTCACTAGCGGCCCCTACGAGCAGTACTTC.

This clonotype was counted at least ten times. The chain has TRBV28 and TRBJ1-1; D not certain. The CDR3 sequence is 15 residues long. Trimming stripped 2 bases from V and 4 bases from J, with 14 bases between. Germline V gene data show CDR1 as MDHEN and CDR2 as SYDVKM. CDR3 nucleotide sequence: TGTGCCAGCAGTTTAGTTCGGGTGCGGGGCACTGAAGCTTTCTTT. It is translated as CASSLVRVRGTEAFF. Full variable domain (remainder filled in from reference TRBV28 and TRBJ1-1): DVKVTQSSRYLVKRTGEKVFLECVQDMDHENMFWYRQDPGLGLRLIYFSYDVKMKEKGDIPEGYSVSREKKERFSLILESASTNQTSMYLCASSLVRVRGTEAFFGQGTRLTVV.

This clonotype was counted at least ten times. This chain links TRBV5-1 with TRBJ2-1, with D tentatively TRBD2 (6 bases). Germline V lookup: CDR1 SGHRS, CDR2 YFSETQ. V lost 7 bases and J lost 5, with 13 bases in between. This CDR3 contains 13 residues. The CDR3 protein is CASGLSSDNEQFF. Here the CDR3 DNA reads TGCGCCAGCGGCCTTTCTAGCGACAATGAGCAGTTCTTC.

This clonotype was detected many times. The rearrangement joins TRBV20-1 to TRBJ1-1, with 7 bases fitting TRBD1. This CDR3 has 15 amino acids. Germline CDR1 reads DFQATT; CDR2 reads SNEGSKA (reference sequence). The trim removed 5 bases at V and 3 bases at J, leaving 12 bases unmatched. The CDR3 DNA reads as TGCAGTGCTCTTTTCTGGGACAGATTTCACACTGAAGCTTTCTTT. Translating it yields CSALFWDRFHTEAFF.

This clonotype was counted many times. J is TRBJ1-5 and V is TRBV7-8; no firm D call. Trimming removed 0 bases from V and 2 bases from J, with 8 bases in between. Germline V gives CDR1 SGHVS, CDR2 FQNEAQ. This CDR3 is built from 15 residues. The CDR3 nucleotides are TGTGCCAGCAGCTTAGCGGCCTTTCGCAATCAGCCCCAGCATTTT. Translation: CASSLAAFRNQPQHF.

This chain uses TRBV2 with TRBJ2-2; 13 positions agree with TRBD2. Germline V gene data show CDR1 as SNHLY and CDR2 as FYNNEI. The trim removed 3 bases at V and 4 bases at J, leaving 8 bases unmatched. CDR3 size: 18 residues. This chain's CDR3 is CASSEGLAGRLRTGELFF. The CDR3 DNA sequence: TGTGCCAGCAGTGAGGGACTAGCGGGGAGGCTGCGCACCGGGGAGCTGTTTTTT.

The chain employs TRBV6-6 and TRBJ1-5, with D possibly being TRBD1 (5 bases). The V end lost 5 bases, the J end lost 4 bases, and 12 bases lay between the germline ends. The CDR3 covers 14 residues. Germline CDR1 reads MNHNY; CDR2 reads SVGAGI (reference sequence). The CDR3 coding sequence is TGTGCCAGCAGTCCCGGGACTAGGAATCAGCCCCAGCATTTT. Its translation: CASSPGTRNQPQHF.

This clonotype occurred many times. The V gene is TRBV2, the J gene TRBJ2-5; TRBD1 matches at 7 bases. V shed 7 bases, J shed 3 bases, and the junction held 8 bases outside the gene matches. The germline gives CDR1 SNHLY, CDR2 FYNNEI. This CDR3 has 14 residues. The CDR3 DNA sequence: TGTGCCAGCATCTTCCACAGGGGAGAAGAGACCCAGTACTTC. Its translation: CASIFHRGEETQYF.

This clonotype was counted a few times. CDR3 nucleotides: TGTGCCAGCAGTCGACAGGCTGGAAATGAAGCTTTCTTT. It translates to CASSRQAGNEAFF. The chain links TRBV27 to TRBJ1-1; D may be TRBD1 (6 bases). This CDR3 is 13 amino acids long. CDR1 and CDR2 (germline): MNHEY, SMNVEV (reference sequence). V was trimmed by 5 bases and J by 7 bases, leaving 14 bases between them.

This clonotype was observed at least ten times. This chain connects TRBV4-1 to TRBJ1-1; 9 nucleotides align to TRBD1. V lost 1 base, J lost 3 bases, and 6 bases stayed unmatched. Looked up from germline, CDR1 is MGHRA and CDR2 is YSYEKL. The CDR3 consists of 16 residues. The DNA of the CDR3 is TGCGCCAGCAGCCAAGGGACAGGGGTGTCGGACACTGAAGCTTTCTTT. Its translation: CASSQGTGVSDTEAFF.

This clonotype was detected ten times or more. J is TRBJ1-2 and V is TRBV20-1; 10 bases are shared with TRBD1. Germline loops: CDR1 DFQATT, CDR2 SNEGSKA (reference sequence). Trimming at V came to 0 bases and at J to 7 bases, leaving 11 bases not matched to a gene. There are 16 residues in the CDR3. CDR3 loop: CSARDRGTGDKGGYTF. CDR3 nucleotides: TGCAGTGCTAGAGATCGCGGGACAGGGGATAAGGGTGGCTACACCTTC.

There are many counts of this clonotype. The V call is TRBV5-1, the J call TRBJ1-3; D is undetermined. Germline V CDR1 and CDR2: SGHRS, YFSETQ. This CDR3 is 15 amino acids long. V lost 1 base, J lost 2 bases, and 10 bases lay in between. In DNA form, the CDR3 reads TGCGCCAGCAGCTTGCAAGGGATGGCTGGAAACACCATATATTTT. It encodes CASSLQGMAGNTIYF.

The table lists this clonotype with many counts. The CDR3 region has the DNA TGTGCCAGCAGCTTGGGACGCTCCTTGTGGGAAGAGACCCAGTACTTC. Translation gives CASSLGRSLWEETQYF. The J gene is TRBJ2-5, the V gene TRBV7-2, with D possibly called TRBD1 or TRBD2 (5 bases each). The CDR3 loop spans 16 amino acids. The germline V gene has CDR1 SGHTA and CDR2 FQGNSA. V was shortened by 3 bases and J by 3 bases, with 17 bases between the two germline ends.

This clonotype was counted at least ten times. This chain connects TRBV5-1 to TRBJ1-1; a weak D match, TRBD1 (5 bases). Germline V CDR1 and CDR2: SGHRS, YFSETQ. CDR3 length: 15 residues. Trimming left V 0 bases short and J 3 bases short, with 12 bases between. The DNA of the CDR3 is TGCGCCAGCAGCTTGGTTGGGTCCAGGGACACTGAAGCTTTCTTT. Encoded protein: CASSLVGSRDTEAFF.

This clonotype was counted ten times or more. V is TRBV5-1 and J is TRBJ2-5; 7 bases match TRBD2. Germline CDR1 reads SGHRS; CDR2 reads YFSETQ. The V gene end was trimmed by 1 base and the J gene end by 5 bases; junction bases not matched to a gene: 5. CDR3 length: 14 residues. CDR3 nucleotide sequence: TGCGCCAGCAGCTTGAGCGGGGCCGGGGAGACCCAGTACTTC. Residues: CASSLSGAGETQYF.

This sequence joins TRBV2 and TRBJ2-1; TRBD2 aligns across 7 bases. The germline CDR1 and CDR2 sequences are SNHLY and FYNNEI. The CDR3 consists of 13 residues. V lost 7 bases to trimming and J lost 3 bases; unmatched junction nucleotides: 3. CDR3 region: CASTSGVYNEQFF. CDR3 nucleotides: TGTGCCAGCACTAGCGGAGTCTACAATGAGCAGTTCTTC.

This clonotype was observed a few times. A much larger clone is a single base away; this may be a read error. This chain's CDR3 is CVSSQGTGNYYGYTF. The CDR3 nucleotides read TGTGTCAGCAGCCAAGGCACAGGAAATTACTATGGCTACACCTTC. The V gene is TRBV3-1, the J gene TRBJ1-2, with D maybe TRBD1 (5 bases). The germline V gene encodes CDR1 LGHDT and CDR2 YNNKEL (reference sequence). This CDR3 region has 15 residues.

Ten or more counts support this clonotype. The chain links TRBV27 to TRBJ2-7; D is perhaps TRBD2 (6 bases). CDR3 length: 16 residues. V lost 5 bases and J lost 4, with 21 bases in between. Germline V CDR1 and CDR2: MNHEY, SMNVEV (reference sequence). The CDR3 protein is CASSLTAGPSFYEQYF. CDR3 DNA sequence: TGTGCCAGCAGTCTCACAGCGGGCCCCTCCTTTTACGAGCAGTACTTC.

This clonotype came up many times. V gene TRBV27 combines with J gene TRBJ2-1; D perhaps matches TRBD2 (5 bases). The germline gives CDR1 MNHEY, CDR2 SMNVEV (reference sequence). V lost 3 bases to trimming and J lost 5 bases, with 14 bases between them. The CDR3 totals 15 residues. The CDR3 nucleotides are TGTGCCAGCAGTTTCCCCGGACTGGGCCACAATGAGCAGTTCTTC. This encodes CASSFPGLGHNEQFF.

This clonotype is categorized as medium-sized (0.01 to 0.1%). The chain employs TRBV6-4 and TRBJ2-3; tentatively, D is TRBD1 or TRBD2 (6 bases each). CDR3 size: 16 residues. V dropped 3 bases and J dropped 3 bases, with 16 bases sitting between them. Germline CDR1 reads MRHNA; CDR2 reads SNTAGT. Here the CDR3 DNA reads TGTGCCAGCAGTGAAGAAGGGGGACGGGGGACAGATACGCAGTATTTT. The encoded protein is CASSEEGGRGTDTQYF.

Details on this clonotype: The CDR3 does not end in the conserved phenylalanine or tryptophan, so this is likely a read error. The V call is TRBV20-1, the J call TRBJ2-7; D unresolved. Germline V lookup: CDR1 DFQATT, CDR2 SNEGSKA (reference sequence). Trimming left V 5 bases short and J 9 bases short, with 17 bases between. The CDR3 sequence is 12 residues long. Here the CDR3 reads CSAGTTANAQYS. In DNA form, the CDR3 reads TGCAGTGCTGGAACCACAGCGAACGCGCAGTACTCC.

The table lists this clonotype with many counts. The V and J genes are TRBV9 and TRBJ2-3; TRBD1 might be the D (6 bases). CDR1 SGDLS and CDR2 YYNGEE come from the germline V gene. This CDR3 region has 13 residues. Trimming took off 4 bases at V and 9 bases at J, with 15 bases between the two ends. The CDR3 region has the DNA TGTGCCAGCAGCCCACTTTTAAGGGGGACGCAGTATTTT. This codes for CASSPLLRGTQYF.

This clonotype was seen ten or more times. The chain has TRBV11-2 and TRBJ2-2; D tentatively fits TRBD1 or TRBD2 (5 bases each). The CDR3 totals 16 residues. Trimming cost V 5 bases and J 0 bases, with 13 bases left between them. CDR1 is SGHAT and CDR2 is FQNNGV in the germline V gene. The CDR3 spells CASSPGTDPNTGELFF. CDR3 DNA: TGTGCCAGCAGCCCCGGGACGGACCCGAACACCGGGGAGCTGTTTTTT.

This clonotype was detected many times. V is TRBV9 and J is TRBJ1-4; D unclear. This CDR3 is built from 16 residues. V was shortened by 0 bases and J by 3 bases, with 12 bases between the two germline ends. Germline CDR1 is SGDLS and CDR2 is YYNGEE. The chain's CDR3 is CASSVATSPPNEKLFF. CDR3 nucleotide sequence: TGTGCCAGCAGCGTAGCTACGTCACCGCCTAATGAAAAACTGTTTTTT.

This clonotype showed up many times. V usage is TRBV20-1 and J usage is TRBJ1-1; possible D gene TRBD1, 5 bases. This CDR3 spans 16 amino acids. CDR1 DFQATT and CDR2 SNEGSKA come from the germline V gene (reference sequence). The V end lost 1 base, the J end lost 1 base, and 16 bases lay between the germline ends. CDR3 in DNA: TGCAGTGCTAGAGGAGAATGGGGACGGTCGAACACTGAAGCTTTCTTT. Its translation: CSARGEWGRSNTEAFF.

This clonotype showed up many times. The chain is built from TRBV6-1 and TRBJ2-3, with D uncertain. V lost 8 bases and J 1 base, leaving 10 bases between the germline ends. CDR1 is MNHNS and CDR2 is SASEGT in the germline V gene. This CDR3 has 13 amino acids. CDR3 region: CASQNRGTDTQYF. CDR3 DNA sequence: TGTGCCAGCCAAAATAGGGGCACAGATACGCAGTATTTT.

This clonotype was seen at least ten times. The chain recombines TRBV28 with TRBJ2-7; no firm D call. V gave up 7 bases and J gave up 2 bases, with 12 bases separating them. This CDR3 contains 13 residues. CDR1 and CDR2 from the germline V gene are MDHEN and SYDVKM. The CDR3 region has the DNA TGTGCCAGCACCAAACCCGGACCCTACGAGCAGTACTTC. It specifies CASTKPGPYEQYF.

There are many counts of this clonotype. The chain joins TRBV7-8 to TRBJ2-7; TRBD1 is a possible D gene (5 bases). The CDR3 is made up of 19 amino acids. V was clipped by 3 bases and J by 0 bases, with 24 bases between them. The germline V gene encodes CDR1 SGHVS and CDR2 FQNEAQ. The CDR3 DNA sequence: TGTGCCAGCAGCTTTCGGCAGGGTCCAACTACACACAACTCCTACGAGCAGTACTTC. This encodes CASSFRQGPTTHNSYEQYF.